This TCR beta chain stems from a study of blood T cell repertoires in COVID-19. On the study more broadly: Samples came from the United States, Italy and Spain, spanning acute and convalescent COVID-19. T cells, B-cell-depleted T cells, or PBMCs provided the cDNA or gDNA that served as material.

V shed 5 bases, J shed 6 bases, and the junction held 10 bases outside the gene matches. The CDR3 consists of 15 residues. Germline CDR1 SGHVS, CDR2 FNYEAQ. Authors' methods: Amplifying reference gene primers gave estimates of nucleated cell counts. Here immunoSEQ multiplex PCR was the method, and the copy in TCRdb shows in-frame clones only, minus some. For V, J and clone size, that table is used; D and trimming come from the DNA. The sample yields under 150,000 clones, less than 90% seen once. The origin of this receptor is a human donor in a cohort sampled during active COVID-19. Sequences were obtained from peripheral blood. The gene calls are TRBV7-6 and TRBJ1-1; the match to TRBD1 covers 9 bases. This CDR3 reads CASSLGGTGMAEAFF. CDR3 in DNA: TGTGCCAGCAGCCTAGGAGGGACAGGGATGGCTGAAGCTTTCTTT.